This entry concerns a single TCR beta chain. This sample is part of a study of early T cells in non-severe SARS-CoV-2 infection. Overall study context: Chains from this unsorted whole-blood bulk RNA could not be paired.

Unique molecular identifiers (one per individual cDNA molecule) were attached. TCRdb reanalysed the 5' RACE reads using MiXCR and keeps one entry per CDR3 protein. There are about 70,000 distinct CDR3 sequences in the sample; about 11% occur only once, and about 4.8% lies in the top ten. This CDR3 contains 16 residues. V lost 1 base, J lost 1 base, and 1 base stayed unmatched. This sequence originates from an adult who was a healthcare worker with PCR-confirmed SARS-CoV-2 infection or an uninfected control (not recorded which). The sequenced sample was whole blood. The chain is built from TRBV12-3 or TRBV12-4 and TRBJ2-2; 9 nucleotides line up with TRBD2. CDR3 region: CASSLVTSGNTGELFF. CDR3 nucleotide sequence: TGTGCCAGCAGTTTAGTGACTAGCGGGAACACCGGGGAGCTGTTTTTT.